This TCR beta chain was documented in a study of T cells after yellow fever vaccination. Germline-derived CDR1 and CDR2 are MDHEN and SYDVKM. The CDR3 is 14 amino acids. V was pared by 8 bases and J by 7 bases, with 9 bases of the junction left unmatched. General study findings and limits: The secondary response was weaker, and its peak arrived faster, on day 5 versus 15.

TCRdb ran MiXCR on the 5' RACE reads and lists one entry per CDR3 protein. The sample holds some 220,000 distinct CDR3 sequences; approximately 3.3% are singletons and the top ten take 3.2%. This clonotype was detected ten times or more. What it binds is not known. The source was CD4+ T cells sorted from PBMCs, collected 10 days after the yellow fever booster vaccination. This receptor was identified in a man aged 18 to 30 who received the YFV17D yellow fever vaccine. J is TRBJ1-2 and V is TRBV28; 11 nucleotides match TRBD1. The DNA for the CDR3 is TGTGCCAGCGAGCCCGGGACAGGGGGTCGTGGCTACACCTTC. Protein product: CASEPGTGGRGYTF.